The 26 T cell receptor beta chains below all came from one sample that was sequenced in a study of regulatory T cells in long-lasting Graves disease. TCR beta libraries were built with iRepertoire HTBI primers and Arm-PCR of CDR3 regions. TCRdb processed the multiplex PCR reads anew with MiXCR; each CDR3 protein has one entry. The sample contains about 430,000 distinct CDR3 sequences, 15% of which appear only once. The time point was: newly diagnosed GD, antithyroid drugs for less than 3 months. The TCR library was prepared using RNA isolated from PBMCs. The sample was also reused in another study, on T cells in Graves' hyperthyroidism and ophthalmopathy.

Sample: peripheral blood mononuclear cells (PBMCs), taken at new diagnosis, from a patient treated with antithyroid drugs. Receptors were obtained from a woman aged 35 to 49 with Graves disease.

A few counts support this clonotype. V is TRBV7-3 and J is TRBJ2-2; 12 bases match TRBD1. Germline V lookup: CDR1 SGHTA, CDR2 FQGTGA. CDR3 length equals 15 residues. With V trimmed by 5 bases and J by 6 bases, 4 bases remained unmatched. This CDR3 is CASSQGTGGPGELFF. CDR3 in DNA: TGTGCCAGCAGCCAAGGGACAGGGGGCCCCGGGGAGCTGTTTTTT.

There are a few counts of this clonotype. V and J are TRBV6-1 and TRBJ1-3; tentative D call: TRBD1 (5 bases). The V end was cut by 6 bases, the J end by 0 bases, with 12 bases between. Germline V CDR1 and CDR2: MNHNS, SASEGT. The CDR3 runs to 15 residues. CDR3 residues: CASSPIGHSGNTIYF. The CDR3 DNA reads TGTGCCAGCAGCCCCATAGGACACTCTGGAAACACCATATATTTT.

CDR3 DNA sequence: TGTGCCTGGAGTGTGTCTAGCGGGGATTACAATGAGCAGTTCTTC. Protein product: CAWSVSSGDYNEQFF. This chain joins TRBV30 and TRBJ2-1; 9 bases map to TRBD2. The CDR3 spans 15 residues. Trimming cost V 0 bases and J 4 bases; bases outside gene matches: 4. Germline V gene lookup returns CDR1 GTSNPN and CDR2 SVGIG (reference sequence).

This clonotype was seen at least ten times. The chain joins TRBV12-5 to TRBJ1-1, with D possibly matching TRBD1 (6 bases). Germline CDR1 reads LGHNT; CDR2 reads FRNRAP. V lost 0 bases to trimming and J lost 4 bases, with 12 bases between them. CDR3 length: 15 residues. CDR3 coding DNA: TGTGCTAGTGGTTTGGTAGGGGGATCAGGCACTGAAGCTTTCTTT. It translates to CASGLVGGSGTEAFF.

The table lists this clonotype with many counts. This rearrangement joins TRBV12-3 or TRBV12-4 to TRBJ2-3; 9 bases align to TRBD2. This CDR3 has 15 amino acids. After removal of 7 bases from V and 2 bases from J, the junction contained 7 bases not matched to a gene. The DNA of the CDR3 is TGTGCCAGCACTCCGAGCGGGGGGAACACAGATACGCAGTATTTT. Amino acid sequence: CASTPSGGNTDTQYF.

This clonotype has at least ten counts. This chain joins TRBV12-3 or TRBV12-4 and TRBJ2-5, with unresolved D. The CDR3 spans 12 residues. V was clipped by 7 bases and J by 5 bases, with 11 bases between them. CDR3 coding DNA: TGTGCCAGCACGTTGGGGTATGAGACCCAGTACTTC. This encodes CASTLGYETQYF.

This clonotype showed up many times. This chain uses TRBV12-5 with TRBJ2-5, with D maybe TRBD2 (5 bases). The CDR3 spans 14 residues. Trimming took off 6 bases at V and 7 bases at J, with 18 bases between the two ends. Germline V CDR1 and CDR2: LGHNT, FRNRAP. CDR3 amino acids: CASGLPGIGVTQYF. The CDR3 DNA reads as TGTGCTAGTGGCTTACCGGGGATTGGCGTGACCCAGTACTTC. Using reference TRBV12-5 and TRBJ2-5 for the parts outside the CDR3, the full variable domain is DARVTQTPRHKVTEMGQEVTMRCQPILGHNTVFWYRQTMMQGLELLAYFRNRAPLDDSGMPKDRFSAEMPDATLATLKIQPSEPRDSAVYFCASGLPGIGVTQYFGPGTRLLVL.

This clonotype was seen many times. The chain couples TRBV28 to TRBJ2-3; D may be TRBD1 or TRBD2 (5 bases each). This CDR3 is 12 amino acids long. The V and J ends lost 3 bases and 8 bases respectively, with 9 bases between them. Per germline, CDR1 MDHEN and CDR2 SYDVKM. CDR3 nucleotides: TGTGCCAGCAGTTTGTTTGGGGGTACGCAGTATTTT. Amino acids: CASSLFGGTQYF.

This clonotype was seen a handful of times. This chain uses TRBV24-1 with TRBJ2-5, with a tentative D call TRBD1 (6 bases). Germline-derived CDR1 and CDR2 are KGHDR and SFDVKD. CDR3 length: 13 amino acids. V lost 7 bases and J 4 bases, leaving 12 bases between the germline ends. CDR3 in amino acids: CATSPTGTETQYF. In nucleotides, the CDR3 is TGTGCCACCAGCCCAACAGGGACAGAGACCCAGTACTTC.

This clonotype was counted ten times or more. The chain carries TRBV6-1 and TRBJ2-4; 9 bases map to TRBD1. With 5 bases clipped from V and 2 bases from J, the junction kept 7 bases outside the gene matches. The germline CDR1 and CDR2 sequences are MNHNS and SASEGT. CDR3 length: 16 amino acids. DNA for the CDR3: TGTGCCAGCAGTAACACAGGGGGCTTGACCAAAAACATTCAGTACTTC. It is translated as CASSNTGGLTKNIQYF.

At least ten counts were recorded for this clonotype. J is TRBJ1-1 and V is TRBV28, with TRBD1 matching over 8 bases. V lost 3 bases and J lost 4; bases outside the gene matches: 7. Germline lookup yields CDR1 MDHEN and CDR2 SYDVKM. The CDR3 is 15 amino acids. CDR3: CASSFQTGGGTEAFF. The CDR3 region has the DNA TGTGCCAGCAGTTTTCAAACAGGGGGTGGCACTGAAGCTTTCTTT.

This clonotype has at least ten counts. Germline is not matched at one junction end, which may reflect a read error. The V and J genes are TRBV28 and TRBJ2-1; no clear D. Germline V gene sequence: CDR1 MDHEN, CDR2 SYDVKM. This CDR3 is built from 12 residues. CDR3 residues: CASSSQYSEQFF. In DNA, the CDR3 is TGTGCCAGCAGTTCCCAGTACAGTGAGCAGTTCTTC.

A few counts support this clonotype. The gene calls are TRBV7-8 and TRBJ1-6; 7 bases agree with TRBD1. With V trimmed by 6 bases and J by 6 bases, 2 bases remained unmatched. The length of the CDR3 is 13 residues. Germline CDR1 is SGHVS and CDR2 is FQNEAQ. CDR3 nucleotide sequence: TGTGCCAGCAGTTGGGACAGTAATTCACCCCTCCACTTT. As protein: CASSWDSNSPLHF.

A few counts support this clonotype. The chain joins TRBV5-4 to TRBJ2-3, with TRBD2 as a possible D gene (6 bases). V lost 6 bases, J lost 1 base, and 30 bases lay in between. CDR1 and CDR2 (germline): SGHNT, YYREEE (reference sequence). CDR3 length: 20 residues. As DNA, the CDR3 is TGTGCCAGCACGACCATTCCCCTAGCGTTACAGTTGTGGGGCACAGATACGCAGTATTTT. Protein product: CASTTIPLALQLWGTDTQYF.

At least ten counts were recorded for this clonotype. V is TRBV7-2 and J is TRBJ2-7; 8 bases line up with TRBD2. The CDR3 covers 16 residues. Trimming removed 5 bases from V and 7 bases from J; junction bases left unmatched: 16. Germline CDR1 is SGHTA and CDR2 is FQGNSA. The CDR3 nucleotides are TGTGCCAGCAGCCTCTTCGGTGCGGGAGGTTTGGGGGAGCAGTACTTC. It encodes CASSLFGAGGLGEQYF.

CDR3 DNA sequence: TGTGCCAGCAGCACTAGGACTAGCGGGTTACAGGGCTACGAGCAGTACTTC. The encoded protein is CASSTRTSGLQGYEQYF. V is TRBV7-2 and J is TRBJ2-7, with 11 positions matching TRBD2. Losses at the gene ends were 5 bases for V and 3 bases for J; bases not matched to a gene: 12. The CDR3 consists of 17 residues. Per the germline V gene, CDR1 is SGHTA and CDR2 is FQGNSA.

The chain couples TRBV11-2 to TRBJ2-7, with D unresolved. Germline assignment: CDR1 SGHAT and CDR2 FQNNGV. This CDR3 spans 14 amino acids. The V gene lost 1 base and the J gene lost 3 bases, with 10 bases spanning the gap. The chain's CDR3 is CASSLAAASYEQYV. The CDR3 DNA reads as TGTGCCAGCAGCTTAGCGGCGGCGAGCTACGAGCAGTACGTC.

This clonotype has more than one count but fewer than ten. The chain is built from TRBV6-1 and TRBJ1-2, with D tentatively TRBD1 (6 bases). Germline lookup yields CDR1 MNHNS and CDR2 SASEGT. The CDR3 spans 14 residues. Trimming pared 6 bases from V and 4 bases from J, leaving 15 bases between. The CDR3 protein is CASRTGPRGYGYTF. The CDR3 DNA is TGTGCCAGCAGAACAGGGCCTCGGGGCTATGGCTACACCTTC.

The genes are TRBV11-2 and TRBJ1-4; D gene unclear. Germline V gene data show CDR1 as SGHAT and CDR2 as FQNNGV. V gave up 5 bases and J gave up 8 bases, with 12 bases separating them. The CDR3 length is 13 residues. The CDR3 is CASSASKGEKLFF. CDR3 in DNA: TGTGCCAGCAGCGCAAGTAAAGGGGAAAAACTGTTTTTT.

This clonotype was picked up a small number of times. The V and J genes are TRBV9 and TRBJ2-2; tentative D call: TRBD1 (5 bases). CDR1 and CDR2 (germline): SGDLS, YYNGEE. Trimming took 4 bases from V and 7 from J, leaving 14 bases between them. This CDR3 comprises 14 residues. The CDR3 loop reads CASSLSGAGGELFF. As DNA, the CDR3 is TGTGCCAGCAGCCTTAGTGGGGCCGGCGGGGAGCTGTTTTTT.

This clonotype was seen ten or more times. This chain links TRBV6-2 or TRBV6-3 with TRBJ1-5, with a possible D match to TRBD1 (6 bases). Trimming removed 3 bases from V and 7 bases from J, with 16 bases in between. Germline V gene sequence: CDR1 MNHEY, CDR2 SVGEGT. The CDR3 length is 15 residues. The CDR3, as DNA: TGTGCCAGCAGTTATGGGACCACCAGGGGACAGCCCCAGCATTTT. It encodes CASSYGTTRGQPQHF.

This sequence joins TRBV7-8 and TRBJ2-6; D possibly uses TRBD1 or TRBD2 (6 bases each). The V end lost 4 bases, the J end lost 4 bases, and 11 bases lay between the germline ends. Germline V lookup: CDR1 SGHVS, CDR2 FQNEAQ. CDR3 length equals 15 residues. CDR3 sequence: CASSYGGRGANVLTF. The CDR3 nucleotides read TGTGCCAGCAGCTATGGGGGGCGAGGGGCCAACGTCCTGACTTTC.

Ten or more counts support this clonotype. The chain is built from TRBV20-1 and TRBJ2-7; D unclear. Germline CDR1 reads DFQATT; CDR2 reads SNEGSKA (reference sequence). The CDR3 spans 15 residues. V lost 0 bases, J lost 0 bases, and 12 bases lay in between. This chain's CDR3 is CSARDLLLSSYEQYF. CDR3 DNA sequence: TGCAGTGCTAGAGATCTCCTTCTAAGCTCCTACGAGCAGTACTTC.

With regard to this clonotype: At one end the junction does not follow the germline gene, possibly because of a read error. The CDR3: CASSSAGADPTGTQYF. CDR3 bases: TGTGCCAGCAGTTCTGCAGGGGCGGACCCCACAGGTACGCAGTATTTT. The rearrangement uses TRBV6-5 and TRBJ2-3, with D perhaps matching TRBD1 (6 bases). The CDR3 runs to 16 residues. CDR1 is MNHEY and CDR2 is SVGAGI in the germline V gene.

This clonotype was detected ten times or more. V is TRBV19 and J is TRBJ1-1; TRBD1 is a possible D gene (5 bases). The CDR3 runs 14 residues. V was trimmed by 6 bases and J by 0 bases, leaving 11 bases between them. The V gene's germline CDR1 is LNHDA and CDR2 SQIVND (reference sequence). CDR3 amino acids: CASSALGVNTEAFF. The CDR3 DNA sequence: TGTGCCAGTAGCGCATTGGGGGTGAACACTGAAGCTTTCTTT.

This clonotype was detected many times. The chain carries TRBV7-2 and TRBJ2-7, with TRBD2 matching over 10 bases. This CDR3 spans 16 amino acids. CDR1 SGHTA and CDR2 FQGNSA come from the germline V gene. With 6 bases clipped from V and 3 bases from J, the junction kept 11 bases outside the gene matches. CDR3 DNA: TGTGCCAGCAGTCCGAGCCTAGCGGGAGCGCACTACGAGCAGTACTTC. Protein: CASSPSLAGAHYEQYF. Variable domain in full (rest from reference TRBV7-2 and TRBJ2-7): GAGVSQSPSNKVTEKGKDVELRCDPISGHTALYWYRQSLGQGLEFLIYFQGNSAPDKSGLPSDRFSAERTGGSVSTLTIQRTQQEDSAVYLCASSPSLAGAHYEQYFGPGTRLTVT.